This T cell receptor (beta chain) was captured in a study of blood T cell repertoires in COVID-19. Study-level information: Sites in the United States, Italy and Spain provided acute and convalescent COVID-19 samples. PBMCs, B-cell-depleted T cells, or T cells were the source of the cDNA or gDNA that made up the material.

Germline CDR1 MNHNY, CDR2 SVGAGI (reference sequence). The CDR3 is 14 amino acids. V lost 6 bases, J lost 2 bases, and 13 bases lay in between. Produced via immunoSEQ multiplex PCR; TCRdb's table is partial and in-frame only. The top ten clones hold around 4.8% of a sample with 150,000 to 200,000 clones, approximately 90% of them seen once. This clone turned up a few times. This chain links TRBV6-6 with TRBJ1-2; D call uncertain. The sequence was obtained from a human donor in a cohort sampled during active COVID-19. The sequenced sample was peripheral blood. The CDR3 DNA reads TGTGCCAGCAGCCCCCGAACACAAAACTATGGCTACACCTTC. Translation: CASSPRTQNYGYTF.